This TCR beta chain was retrieved from a study of early T cells in non-severe SARS-CoV-2 infection. Study background: Unsorted whole blood bulk RNA was sequenced, with unpaired chains. Study findings and constraints: VDJdb matching skewed toward anti-spike CD8 responses, missing private and CD4 specificities.

This clonotype came up a few times. What it binds is unknown. In the library, individual cDNA molecules carried attached unique molecular identifiers. TCRdb re-called the 5' RACE reads through MiXCR, storing one row per CDR3 protein. The data hold about 69,000 distinct CDR3 sequences, with roughly 9.4% observed a single time. The V gene lost 0 bases and the J gene lost 5 bases, with 7 bases spanning the gap. The CDR3 is 13 amino acids. Germline V CDR1 and CDR2: MNHEY, SVGEGT. Sequenced material: whole blood. This TCR was sampled from an adult who was a healthcare worker with PCR-confirmed SARS-CoV-2 infection or an uninfected control (not recorded which). This chain uses TRBV6-2 or TRBV6-3 with TRBJ1-2; D is ambiguous. For the CDR3, the DNA is TGTGCCAGCAGTTACTCGACTGGGTATGGCTACACCTTC. Residues: CASSYSTGYGYTF.